These 20 T cell receptor beta chains were all obtained from the same sample, sequenced in a study of patients and donors after allogeneic stem cell transplantation. TCRdb processed the RT-PCR reads anew with MiXCR; each CDR3 protein has one entry. The top ten hold 25% to 30% of the sample, which has more than 150,000 distinct CDR3 sequences, about a quarter seen once. The source material was blood, either unsorted or a sorted T cell fraction (not recorded which). Source of these receptors: a human donor who was either an allogeneic HSCT recipient or a stem cell or donor lymphocyte infusion donor (not recorded which). It is not recorded whose cells these are; they may come from a transplant donor.

This chain joins TRBV18 and TRBJ2-1; 11 positions match TRBD2. Germline values: CDR1 KGHSH, CDR2 LQKENI. The V segment lost 5 bases and the J segment 5 bases; nucleotides outside the gene matches: 5. This CDR3 is 15 amino acids long. The DNA for the CDR3 is TGTGCCAGCTCAGTATCACTAGCGGGAGACAATGAGCAGTTCTTC. Translated: CASSVSLAGDNEQFF.

This clonotype has a handful of counts. The rearrangement joins TRBV6-1 to TRBJ2-5; a weak D match, TRBD2 (5 bases). This CDR3 is built from 13 residues. Germline CDR1 is MNHNS and CDR2 is SASEGT. Trimming left V 7 bases short and J 2 bases short, with 11 bases between. The CDR3 sequence: CASTVGVQETQYF. Written as DNA, the CDR3 is TGTGCCAGCACCGTGGGAGTTCAAGAGACCCAGTACTTC.

In this sample, this clonotype turned up many times. The chain is built from TRBV2 and TRBJ1-4; D is undetermined. Germline V gene data show CDR1 as SNHLY and CDR2 as FYNNEI. The CDR3 loop spans 14 amino acids. V lost 8 bases to trimming and J lost 5 bases, with 15 bases between them. CDR3 nucleotide sequence: TGTGCCAGCCGACCTACCGGAGGGAATGAAAAACTGTTTTTT. Protein: CASRPTGGNEKLFF.

V is TRBV4-1 and J is TRBJ2-7, with D hard to call. Germline CDR1 is MGHRA and CDR2 is YSYEKL. V lost 1 base and J 0 bases, leaving 10 bases between the germline ends. The CDR3 is 15 residues long. The CDR3 is CASSQGPGLSYEQYF. The CDR3 region has the DNA TGCGCCAGCAGCCAAGGCCCGGGTCTCTCCTACGAGCAGTACTTC.

The chain employs TRBV12-3 or TRBV12-4 and TRBJ1-4; 7 bases match TRBD1. The CDR3 sequence is 14 residues long. V gave up 3 bases and J gave up 6 bases; unmatched junction bases: 4. Written as DNA, the CDR3 is TGTGCCAGCAGTTTGGGACAGATGGATGAAAAACTGTTTTTT. This encodes CASSLGQMDEKLFF.

The chain couples TRBV11-3 to TRBJ2-3; D ambiguous. V was shortened by 5 bases and J by 1 base, with 10 bases between the two germline ends. The CDR3 is made up of 14 amino acids. Germline CDR1 reads SGHNT; CDR2 reads YENEEA. CDR3 amino acids: CASSTSPGTDTQYF. CDR3 nucleotide sequence: TGTGCCAGCAGCACCTCACCGGGCACAGATACGCAGTATTTT.

This chain links TRBV29-1 with TRBJ2-2; TRBD1 or TRBD2 may be the D gene (5 bases each). Germline loops: CDR1 SQVTM, CDR2 ANQGSEA. The CDR3 is made up of 13 amino acids. V shed 7 bases and J shed 3 bases, with 12 bases lying between them. Here the CDR3 DNA reads TGCAGCGCCGGGACGCGCCACACCGGGGAGCTGTTTTTT. Protein product: CSAGTRHTGELFF.

This clonotype turned up a few times. The chain links TRBV12-3 or TRBV12-4 to TRBJ2-1, with 9 positions matching TRBD2. Trimming cost V 3 bases and J 0 bases; bases outside gene matches: 6. The CDR3 spans 17 residues. Here the CDR3 reads CASSFRPSGTSYNEQFF. The DNA of the CDR3 is TGTGCCAGCAGTTTTCGGCCTAGCGGGACCTCCTACAATGAGCAGTTCTTC.

The chain carries TRBV7-9 and TRBJ2-1; 12 bases agree with TRBD2. With V trimmed by 6 bases and J by 6 bases, 9 bases remained unmatched. The CDR3 contains 16 residues. Germline lookup yields CDR1 SEHNR and CDR2 FQNEAQ (reference sequence). The CDR3 spells CASRPTTSGRSNEQFF. For the CDR3, the DNA is TGTGCCAGCAGACCTACGACTAGCGGGAGAAGCAATGAGCAGTTCTTC.

The V and J genes are TRBV7-2 and TRBJ2-2, with 14 bases matching TRBD2. The CDR3 is 18 amino acids. The V and J ends lost 1 base and 3 bases, in that order; junction bases with no gene match: 4. Germline loops: CDR1 SGHTA, CDR2 FQGNSA. In nucleotides, the CDR3 is TGTGCCAGCAGCTTAGTACCGGGACTAGCGGGAGACACCGGGGAGCTGTTTTTT. It is translated as CASSLVPGLAGDTGELFF.

This clonotype came up many times. The gene calls are TRBV6-6 and TRBJ1-1; D uncertain. Per the germline V gene, CDR1 is MNHNY and CDR2 is SVGAGI (reference sequence). The CDR3 loop spans 13 amino acids. V dropped 0 bases and J dropped 4 bases, with 6 bases sitting between them. The CDR3 protein is CASSYSGGTEAFF. In nucleotides, the CDR3 is TGTGCCAGCAGTTACTCTGGTGGCACTGAAGCTTTCTTT.

J is TRBJ1-2 and V is TRBV29-1; a weak D match, TRBD1 (5 bases). The germline V gene has CDR1 SQVTM and CDR2 ANQGSEA. V lost 5 bases, J lost 8 bases, and 18 bases lay in between. This CDR3 has 13 residues. The CDR3 bases are TGCAGCGTTCAGCAGGGTCGGATATGGGGCTACACCTTC. Its translation: CSVQQGRIWGYTF.

This clonotype was counted many times. This chain connects TRBV12-3 or TRBV12-4 to TRBJ1-3; no clear D gene. Trimming removed 5 bases at V and 4 bases at J, with 9 bases between. The CDR3 spans 13 residues. CDR3 sequence: CASSPTGGNTIYF. CDR3 nucleotides: TGTGCCAGCAGTCCGACGGGAGGAAACACCATATATTTT.

The CDR3 bases are TGCAGTGCTAGCGCAGGGGACCATGGCTACACCTTC. This translates into CSASAGDHGYTF. The J gene is TRBJ1-2, the V gene TRBV20-1; tentative D call: TRBD1 (6 bases). The V end lost 3 bases, the J end lost 6 bases, and 11 bases lay between the germline ends. Germline assignment: CDR1 DFQATT and CDR2 SNEGSKA (reference sequence). The CDR3 spans 12 residues.

The genes are TRBV5-1 and TRBJ1-4, with D maybe TRBD1 (5 bases). CDR1 is SGHRS and CDR2 is YFSETQ in the germline V gene. The CDR3 totals 16 residues. The V end lost 1 base, the J end lost 8 bases, and 18 bases lay between the germline ends. The DNA of the CDR3 is TGCGCCAGCAGCTTGTTCGGGCCACGGGGCGACGAAAAACTGTTTTTT. This codes for CASSLFGPRGDEKLFF.

This clonotype was detected ten times or more. The chain employs TRBV12-3 or TRBV12-4 and TRBJ2-3; D remains ambiguous. The ends were cut back, 3 bases at V and 0 bases at J, with 1 base in the middle. This CDR3 comprises 12 residues. CDR3 coding DNA: TGTGCCAGCAGTTTTAGCACAGATACGCAGTATTTT. This encodes CASSFSTDTQYF.

The chain links TRBV3-1 to TRBJ1-6; D ambiguous. Looked up from germline, CDR1 is LGHDT and CDR2 is YNNKEL (reference sequence). There are 16 residues in the CDR3. V was trimmed by 0 bases and J by 7 bases, leaving 13 bases between them. This CDR3 is CASSQDPARWNSPLHF. In nucleotides, the CDR3 is TGTGCCAGCAGCCAAGATCCGGCGAGGTGGAATTCACCCCTCCACTTT.

The gene calls are TRBV6-6 and TRBJ2-3; 12 bases fit TRBD1. Per germline, CDR1 MNHNY and CDR2 SVGAGI (reference sequence). The CDR3 runs to 17 residues. The J segment lost 6 bases and the V segment lost 2 bases, leaving 9 bases of the junction unmatched. CDR3: CASSYGTGGGRMDTQYF. The CDR3 DNA reads as TGTGCCAGCAGTTACGGGACAGGGGGCGGGCGGATGGATACGCAGTATTTT.

The chain joins TRBV11-1 to TRBJ2-2; no clear D gene. The germline gives CDR1 SGHAT, CDR2 FQDESV (reference sequence). The CDR3 has 13 amino acids. Trimming shortened V by 5 bases and J by 1 base, and 5 bases separated the two germline ends. DNA of the CDR3: TGTGCCAGCAGCCTCAAGAACACCGGGGAGCTGTTTTTT. This codes for CASSLKNTGELFF.

The rearrangement uses TRBV30 and TRBJ2-3; TRBD1 is a possible D gene (5 bases). The V gene's germline CDR1 is GTSNPN and CDR2 SVGIG (reference sequence). Between the trimmed V and J ends, which lost 5 bases and 6 bases, there was a span of 18 bases. The CDR3 consists of 14 residues. The CDR3 DNA sequence: TGTGCCTGGGGAAGGGGTACCCTCGGGGATACGCAGTATTTT. This gives the protein CAWGRGTLGDTQYF.